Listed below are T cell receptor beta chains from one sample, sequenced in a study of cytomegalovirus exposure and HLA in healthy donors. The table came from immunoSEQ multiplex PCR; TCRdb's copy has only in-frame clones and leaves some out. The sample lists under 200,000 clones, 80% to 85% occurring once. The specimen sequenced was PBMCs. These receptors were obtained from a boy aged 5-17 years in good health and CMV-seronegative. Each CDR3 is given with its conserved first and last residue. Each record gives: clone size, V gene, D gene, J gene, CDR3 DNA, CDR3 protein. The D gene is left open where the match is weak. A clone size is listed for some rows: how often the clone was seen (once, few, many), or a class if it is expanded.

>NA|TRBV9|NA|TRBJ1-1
TGTGCCAGCAGCGTAGGGCATGGGGGGACTGAAGCTTTCTTT
CASSVGHGGTEAFF
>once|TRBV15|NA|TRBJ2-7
TGTGCCACCAGCGGTTCGGGGTCTGTTAGCTCCTACGAGCAGTACTTC
CATSGSGSVSSYEQYF
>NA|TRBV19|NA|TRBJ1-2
TGTGCCAGTAGTACCAGGGGTACCATTTCACTCTATGGCTACACCTTC
CASSTRGTISLYGYTF
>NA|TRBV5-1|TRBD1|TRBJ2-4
TGCGCCAGCAGCTTACCTGAGACAGGGATCTTAGCCAAAAACATTCAGTACTTC
CASSLPETGILAKNIQYF
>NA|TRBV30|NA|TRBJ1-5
TGTGCCTGGAATCCGTTGGGAGGAAATCAGCCCCAGCATTTT
CAWNPLGGNQPQHF
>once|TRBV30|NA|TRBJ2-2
TGTGCCTGGCCAGAGGGGAACACCGGGGAGCTGTTTTTT
CAWPEGNTGELFF
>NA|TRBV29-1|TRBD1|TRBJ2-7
TGCAGCGTTTCTGGGACAGGGGTTTCCTACGAGCAGTACTTC
CSVSGTGVSYEQYF
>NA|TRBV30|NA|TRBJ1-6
TGTGCCTGGAGTGTCTACCGGTTTTCAAATTCACCCCTCCACTTT
CAWSVYRFSNSPLHF
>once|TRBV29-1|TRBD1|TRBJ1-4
TGCAGCGTAACCTTTAGGGACAGTTTCGATGAAAAACTGTTTTTT
CSVTFRDSFDEKLFF
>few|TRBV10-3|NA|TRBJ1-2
TGTGCCATCAATCCCGGGAACTATGGCTACACCTTC
CAINPGNYGYTF
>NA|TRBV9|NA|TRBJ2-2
TGTGCCAGCACCTACGGGGGTTTAGGTACCGGGGAGCTGTTTTTT
CASTYGGLGTGELFF
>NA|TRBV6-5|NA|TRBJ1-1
TGTGCCAGCAGTTCCCCGAGTCGATACACTGAAGCTTTCTTT
CASSSPSRYTEAFF
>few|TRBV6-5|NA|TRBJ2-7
TGTGCCAGCAGTTACAGGCAGGGCAAATCCTACGAGCAGTACTTC
CASSYRQGKSYEQYF
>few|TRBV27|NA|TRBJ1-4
TGTGCCAGCAGTGGGGGACTTTCACGGAGTGAAAAACTGTTTTTT
CASSGGLSRSEKLFF
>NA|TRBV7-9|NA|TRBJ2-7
TGTGCCAGCAGCTTGCCGGGACTCTCCTACGAGCAGTACTTC
CASSLPGLSYEQYF
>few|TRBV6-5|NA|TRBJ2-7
TGTGCCAGCAGTCACGTTTTGACAGGAATCTACGAGCAGTACTTC
CASSHVLTGIYEQYF
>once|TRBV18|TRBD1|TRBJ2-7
TGTGCCAGCTCACCAAAAGGGACAGGGACCTACGAGCAGTACTTC
CASSPKGTGTYEQYF
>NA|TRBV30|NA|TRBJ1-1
TGTGCCTGGAACCAGGGCGAGAACACTGAAGCTTTCTTT
CAWNQGENTEAFF
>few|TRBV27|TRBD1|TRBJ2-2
TGTGCCAGCAGCCTTATGATCCGACAGGGCTCCGGGGAGCTGTTTTTT
CASSLMIRQGSGELFF
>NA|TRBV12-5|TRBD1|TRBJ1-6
TGTGCTAGTGGTTTTGACAGGGACCTCGAGTTTTATAATTCACCCCTCCACTTT
CASGFDRDLEFYNSPLHF
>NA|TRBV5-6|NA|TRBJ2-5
TGTGCCAGCAGCTTGGTGCCGGGAGCGCAAGAGACCCAGTACTTC
CASSLVPGAQETQYF
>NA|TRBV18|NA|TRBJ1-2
TGTGCCAGCTCACCACCGTTAGACAGTACAAAGACTAACTATGGCTACACCTTC
CASSPPLDSTKTNYGYTF
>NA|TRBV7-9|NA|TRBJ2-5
TGTGCCAGCAGCTTAGGAGGGATGCAAGATACCCAGTACTTC
CASSLGGMQDTQYF
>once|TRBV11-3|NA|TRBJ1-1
TGTGCCAGCAGCTTAGGGGGGACTGCGGCTGAAGCTTTCTTT
CASSLGGTAAEAFF
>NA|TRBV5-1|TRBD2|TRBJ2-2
TGCGCCGTGCGGGGGGACGCGAACACCGGGGAGCTGTTTTTT
CAVRGDANTGELFF
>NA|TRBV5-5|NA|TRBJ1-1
TGTGCCAGCAGCTTGTTGACGCCCGGCGGGGCTGAAGCTTTCTTT
CASSLLTPGGAEAFF
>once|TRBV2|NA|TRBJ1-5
TGTGCCAGCAGTGAGCGAGTAAATCAGCCCCAGCATTTT
CASSERVNQPQHF